The present T cell receptor (beta chain) was sequenced within a study of blood T cell repertoires in COVID-19. The overall study: Donors in the United States, Italy and Spain gave samples during acute or convalescent COVID-19. From T cells, B-cell-depleted T cells, or PBMCs came the material, which was cDNA or gDNA.

In the authors' methods: Estimates of nucleated cell counts were drawn from the amplification of reference gene primers. Only in-frame clones appear in the TCRdb table, and some are missing; sequencing was by immunoSEQ multiplex PCR. For V, J and clone size, that table is used; D and trimming come from the DNA. The sample holds 150,000 to 200,000 clones; about 82% are singletons and the top ten take under 5.5%. The CDR3 extends over 16 amino acids. Germline V gene data show CDR1 as GTSNPN and CDR2 as SVGIG (reference sequence). V was pared by 0 bases and J by 2 bases, with 16 bases between. V and J are TRBV30 and TRBJ1-2, with D possibly matching TRBD1 (6 bases). The TCR sequence derives from a woman in her twenties or thirties with acute or convalescent COVID-19. The source material was peripheral blood. CDR3 sequence (DNA): TGTGCCTGGAGTGTAAGCTCCCACAGGGTCAACTATGGCTACACCTTC. Residues: CAWSVSSHRVNYGYTF.